Listed below are T cell receptor beta chains from one sample, sequenced in a study of spatial heterogeneity in lung cancer. MiXCR, applied by TCRdb to the 5' RACE reads, yields one record per CDR3 protein. The sample lists around 95,000 distinct CDR3 sequences; approximately 4.4% were seen once. This sample comprised lung tumor tissue, obtained at surgery. Source of these receptors: a male donor with early-stage non-small cell lung cancer. CDR3s include the opening cysteine and the closing phenylalanine or tryptophan. A D gene is named only where the DNA matches it firmly. The size entry is marked missing in some rows and otherwise reads once, few, many or a size class.

clone size	V gene	J gene	D gene	CDR3 length	CDR3 protein	CDR3 DNA
many	TRBV4-1	TRBJ2-1	TRBD2	17	CASSQVRPSGTYNEQFF	TGCGCCAGCAGCCAAGTAAGGCCTAGCGGGACTTACAATGAGCAGTTCTTC
many	TRBV4-1	TRBJ1-2	-	21	CASSQDRPYGWGNHSSYGYTF	TGCGCCAGCAGCCAAGATAGGCCTTACGGGTGGGGGAACCATAGCTCCTATGGCTACACCTTC
-	TRBV7-2	TRBJ2-1	-	12	CASSLEASPKFF	TGTGCCAGCAGCTTAGAGGCTAGCCCTAAGTTCTTC
-	TRBV6-2/TRBV6-3	TRBJ1-1	TRBD1	14	CASNVGGGYTEAFF	TGTGCCAGTAACGTGGGAGGGGGCTACACTGAAGCTTTCTTT
many	TRBV4-2	TRBJ2-1	-	17	CASSHQYSALEGNEQFF	TGTGCCAGCAGCCATCAGTATTCGGCTCTGGAAGGCAATGAGCAGTTCTTC
many	TRBV10-1	TRBJ2-3	TRBD1	13	CASSPGGADTQYF	TGCGCCAGCAGCCCAGGGGGAGCGGATACGCAGTATTTT
few	TRBV9	TRBJ2-1	TRBD1	17	CASSAPSRDRGHNEQFF	TGTGCCAGCAGCGCCCCCAGCCGGGACAGGGGCCACAATGAGCAGTTCTTC
few	TRBV12-3/TRBV12-4	TRBJ2-2	TRBD2	15	CASSLGLAETGELFF	TGTGCCAGCAGTTTAGGGCTAGCGGAAACCGGGGAGCTGTTTTTT
-	TRBV9	TRBJ2-6	TRBD1	19	CASSNHLGQGAAGANVLTF	TGTGCCAGCAGCAACCACCTGGGACAGGGGGCTGCAGGGGCCAACGTCCTGACTTTC
many	TRBV20-1	TRBJ1-5	-	13	CSALGRNNQPQHF	TGCAGTGCTCTAGGGCGGAACAATCAGCCCCAGCATTTT
many	TRBV24-1	TRBJ2-3	TRBD2	17	CATSSRPQREGQDTQYF	TGTGCCACCAGTTCCCGACCCCAGCGGGAGGGCCAAGATACGCAGTATTTT
-	TRBV6-1	TRBJ1-5	-	13	CASSVRYNQPQHF	TGTGCCAGCAGTGTTAGATACAATCAGCCCCAGCATTTT
many	TRBV15	TRBJ1-5	TRBD1	17	CATSSPGEGALHQPQHF	TGTGCCACCAGCAGTCCCGGCGAGGGGGCTTTGCATCAGCCCCAGCATTTT
many	TRBV10-3	TRBJ1-1	TRBD1	13	CATWTGGFSEAFF	TGTGCCACGTGGACAGGGGGCTTTTCTGAAGCTTTCTTT
many	TRBV15	TRBJ1-4	TRBD1	16	CATSSAPGQDNEKLFF	TGTGCCACCAGCAGTGCACCGGGACAGGATAATGAAAAACTGTTTTTT
many	TRBV11-2	TRBJ2-7	TRBD2	14	CASMQTSGSYEQYF	TGTGCCAGCATGCAGACTAGCGGTAGTTACGAGCAGTACTTC
many	TRBV7-2	TRBJ2-7	-	15	CASSYDPGRPYEQYF	TGTGCCAGCAGCTATGATCCGGGACGCCCCTACGAGCAGTACTTC
many	TRBV2	TRBJ1-1	-	17	CASKGANGDAGNTEAFF	TGTGCCAGTAAGGGAGCAAACGGGGACGCGGGGAACACTGAAGCTTTCTTT
many	TRBV18	TRBJ2-7	-	15	CASSPGGPRSYEQYF	TGTGCCAGCTCACCCGGGGGTCCGCGGTCCTACGAGCAGTACTTC
-	TRBV6-6	TRBJ2-7	TRBD1	15	CASSASPGTGFEQYF	TGTGCCAGCAGTGCGTCTCCCGGGACAGGGTTCGAGCAGTACTTC
many	TRBV29-1	TRBJ2-1	TRBD2	15	CSVETSSNQGQEQFF	TGCAGCGTGGAGACTAGCTCCAACCAAGGGCAGGAGCAGTTCTTC
many	TRBV20-1	TRBJ2-1	-	15	CSANSGLTTYNEQFF	TGCAGTGCTAATAGCGGATTAACTACCTACAATGAGCAGTTCTTC
few	TRBV12-3/TRBV12-4	TRBJ2-7	-	14	CASSVRGITYEQYF	TGTGCCAGCAGCGTGAGAGGGATTACCTACGAGCAGTACTTC